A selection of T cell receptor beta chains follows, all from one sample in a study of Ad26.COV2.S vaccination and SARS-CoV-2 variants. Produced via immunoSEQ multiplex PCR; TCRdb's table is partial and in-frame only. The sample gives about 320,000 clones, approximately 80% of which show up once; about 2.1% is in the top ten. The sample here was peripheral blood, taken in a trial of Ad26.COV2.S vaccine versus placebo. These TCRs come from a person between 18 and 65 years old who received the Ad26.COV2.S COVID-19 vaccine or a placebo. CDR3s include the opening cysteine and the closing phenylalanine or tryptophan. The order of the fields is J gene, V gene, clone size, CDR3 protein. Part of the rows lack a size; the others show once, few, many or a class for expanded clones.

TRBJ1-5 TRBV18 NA CASSPLNLGSGNQPQHF
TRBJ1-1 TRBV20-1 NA CSARDRGEAFF
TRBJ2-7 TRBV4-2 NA CASSQGGGGEQYF
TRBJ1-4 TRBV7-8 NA CASSTQFATNEKLFF
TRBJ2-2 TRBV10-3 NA CAISESSRGSNTGELFF
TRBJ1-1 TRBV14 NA CASSRSMNTEAFF
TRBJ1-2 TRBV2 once CASRDRQGNYGYTF
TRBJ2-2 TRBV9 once CASTERGLSGELFF
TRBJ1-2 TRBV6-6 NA CASRVGGPNYGYTF
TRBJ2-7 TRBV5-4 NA CASSLTRFEQYF
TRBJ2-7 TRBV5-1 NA CASSLKGQGYEQYF
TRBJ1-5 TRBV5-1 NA CASSLSGSSNQPQHF
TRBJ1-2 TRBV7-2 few CASSSPGAFYGYTF
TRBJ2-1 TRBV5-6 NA CASTDRGSEQFF
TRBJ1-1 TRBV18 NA CASSAKQNTEAFF
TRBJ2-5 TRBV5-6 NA CASSWGHSKETQYF
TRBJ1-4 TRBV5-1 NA CASSAGANEKLFF
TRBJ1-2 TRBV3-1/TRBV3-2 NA CASSQGGRGYTF
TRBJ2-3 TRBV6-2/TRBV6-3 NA CASSTRTSSTDTQYF
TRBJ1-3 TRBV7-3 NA CASSLIAGPGNTIYF
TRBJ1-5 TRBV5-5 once CASSYSTQYQPQHF
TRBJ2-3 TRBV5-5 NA CASRARDTSTDTQYF
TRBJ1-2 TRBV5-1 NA CASSPGPGVNYGYTF